The 15 T cell receptor beta chains listed next were all sequenced from one sample in a study of glioma-infiltrating T cells. Using RNA template, CDR3s of TCR alpha and beta were amplified with iRepertoire arm-PCR. From the multiplex PCR reads, TCRdb called clonotypes with MiXCR, one entry per CDR3 protein. The table has roughly 190,000 distinct CDR3 sequences, roughly 32% seen once. What was sequenced was glioma tissue, nonneoplastic brain tissue, or PBMCs (not recorded which). Receptors were obtained from a human donor with low-grade glioma or glioblastoma, undergoing nonglioma brain surgery, or in good health (not recorded which).

A note on this clonotype: A much larger clone lies one base from this, so it may be a read error. This chain links TRBV7-4 with TRBJ1-4, with D possibly matching TRBD1 (5 bases). Trimming left V 8 bases short and J 5 bases short, with 18 bases between. The CDR3 runs 15 residues. In germline, CDR1 is SGHVT, CDR2 SQSDAQ. CDR3 DNA sequence: TGTGCCAGCGGCCGGGGGGGACGGGCGAATGAAAAACTGTTTTTT. This gives the protein CASGRGGRANEKLFF.

The CDR3 spells CASASGGSQETQYF. CDR3 DNA: TGTGCCAGCGCCAGCGGCGGGAGCCAAGAGACCCAGTACTTC. The chain carries TRBV19 and TRBJ2-5, with 7 bases fitting TRBD2. With 9 bases clipped from V and 1 base from J, the junction kept 8 bases outside the gene matches. This CDR3 is 14 amino acids long. CDR1 is LNHDA, CDR2 SQIVND, per germline (reference sequence).

This clonotype was observed many times. CDR3 DNA sequence: TGTGCCATTAGGGTCGGAGGGGGCTACAATGAGCAGTTCTTC. It encodes CAIRVGGGYNEQFF. V is TRBV12-3 or TRBV12-4 and J is TRBJ2-1; D assignment may be TRBD1 or TRBD2 (6 bases each). CDR3 length: 14 residues. Trimming took off 10 bases at V and 3 bases at J, with 16 bases between the two ends.

As regards this clonotype: A much larger clone differs by one base, so this may be a read error. The CDR3: CASRQAGNTIYF. In DNA form, the CDR3 reads TGTGCCAGCAGACAAGCTGGAAACACCATATATTTT. The genes are TRBV3-1 and TRBJ1-3; D not certain. CDR3 length: 12 amino acids. CDR1 and CDR2 (germline): LGHDT, YNNKEL (reference sequence).

Of note for this clonotype: A much bigger clone sits one base away, suggesting this may be a read error. The chain carries TRBV7-2 and TRBJ2-3; possible D gene TRBD1, 6 bases. Germline loops: CDR1 SGHTA, CDR2 FQGNSA. The CDR3 has 15 residues. The CDR3 region is CASSLGDRFTDKQYF. Here the CDR3 DNA reads TGTGCCAGCAGCTTAGGAGACAGGTTCACAGATAAGCAGTATTTT. Full variable domain (rest looked up from reference TRBV7-2 and TRBJ2-3): GAGVSQSPSNKVTEKGKDVELRCDPISGHTALYWYRQSLGQGLEFLIYFQGNSAPDKSGLPSDRFSAERTGGSVSTLTIQRTQQEDSAVYLCASSLGDRFTDKQYFGPGTRLTVL.

Notes on this clonotype: This may be a read error: a much more frequent sequence differs by one nucleotide. Here the CDR3 reads CASSQGQGDTEAFF. The DNA of the CDR3 is TGCGCCAGCAGCCAAGGACAGGGGGACACTGAAGCTTTCTTT. The V and J genes are TRBV4-3 and TRBJ1-1; 9 bases align to TRBD1. The J segment lost 3 bases and the V segment lost 1 base, leaving 0 bases of the junction unmatched. CDR1 and CDR2 from the germline V gene are LGHNA and YSLEER. This CDR3 comprises 14 residues.

This clonotype showed up many times. The rearrangement joins TRBV6-2 or TRBV6-3 to TRBJ2-6, with a tentative D call TRBD1 (6 bases). Germline CDR1 is MNHEY and CDR2 is SVGEGT. The CDR3 spans 19 residues. V lost 0 bases and J 4 bases, leaving 19 bases between the germline ends. CDR3: CASSYSPGDTLDGANVLTF. The CDR3 coding sequence is TGTGCCAGCAGTTACTCGCCCGGGGACACCCTGGACGGGGCCAACGTCCTGACTTTC.

In this sample, this clonotype turned up a few times. CDR3 sequence (DNA): TGCGCCAGCAGCTTGGACGGGAGCTCTGGAAACACCATATATTTT. Amino acids: CASSLDGSSGNTIYF. V usage is TRBV5-1 and J usage is TRBJ1-3; D not certain. This CDR3 region has 15 residues. V shed 0 bases and J shed 0 bases, with 7 bases lying between them. From germline, CDR1 is SGHRS and CDR2 YFSETQ.

As regards this clonotype: This may stem from a read error, because a much larger clone lies one nucleotide away. The CDR3 sequence is CASSLTSIGEDEQYF. The CDR3 nucleotides are TGTGCCAGCAGCTTAACGTCAATAGGAGAGGACGAGCAGTACTTC. This chain uses TRBV7-9 with TRBJ2-7, with D hard to call. CDR3 size: 15 residues. V shed 2 bases and J shed 5 bases, with 16 bases lying between them. Germline V gene lookup returns CDR1 SEHNR and CDR2 FQNEAQ (reference sequence).

This clonotype appeared many times. The CDR3 region is CASTGGHAGTYEQYF. CDR3 DNA sequence: TGTGCCAGTACCGGGGGGCACGCGGGAACCTACGAGCAGTACTTC. J is TRBJ2-7 and V is TRBV19; a possible D gene is TRBD2 (7 bases). Germline values: CDR1 LNHDA, CDR2 SQIVND (reference sequence). V was shortened by 7 bases and J by 2 bases, with 18 bases between the two germline ends. This CDR3 has 15 amino acids.

This clonotype was picked up a small number of times. V and J are TRBV3-1 and TRBJ2-2; 7 nucleotides line up with TRBD1. Germline V gives CDR1 LGHDT, CDR2 YNNKEL (reference sequence). Losses at the gene ends were 4 bases for V and 3 bases for J; bases not matched to a gene: 8. The CDR3 covers 16 residues. CDR3 nucleotide sequence: TGTGCCAGCAGCCTGTCAGACAGGGCCGACACCGGGGAGCTGTTTTTT. Its protein is CASSLSDRADTGELFF.

This clonotype appeared many times. The chain combines TRBV7-2 with TRBJ2-7, with 7 positions matching TRBD2. CDR1 is SGHTA and CDR2 is FQGNSA in the germline V gene. The CDR3 loop spans 15 amino acids. V trimming: 1 base; J trimming: 6 bases; junction bases outside the gene matches: 9. In DNA form, the CDR3 reads TGTGCCAGCAGCTTAGACCCGGGAGGAGAGCGCGAGCAGTACTTC. This encodes CASSLDPGGEREQYF.

On this clonotype: A read error is possible here, since a much larger clone lies one base away. CDR3 nucleotide sequence: TGTGCCAGCAACCAAGACGGTAGCGGGGGCTACAATGAGCAGTTCTTC. Its translation is CASNQDGSGGYNEQFF. This chain joins TRBV3-1 and TRBJ2-1, with 9 bases identical to TRBD2. The germline gives CDR1 LGHDT, CDR2 YNNKEL (reference sequence). The CDR3 covers 16 residues.

This clonotype showed up many times. The chain recombines TRBV28 with TRBJ1-5, with TRBD1 as a possible D gene (6 bases). The CDR3 is 17 residues long. Per the germline V gene, CDR1 is MDHEN and CDR2 is SYDVKM. V was cut by 5 bases and J by 2 bases, with 19 bases left in between. Here the CDR3 reads CASSRAWGGGGNQPQHF. As DNA, the CDR3 is TGTGCCAGCAGTCGCGCCTGGGGGGGCGGTGGCAATCAGCCCCAGCATTTT. Together with reference TRBV28 and TRBJ1-5, the CDR3 gives the full variable domain: DVKVTQSSRYLVKRTGEKVFLECVQDMDHENMFWYRQDPGLGLRLIYFSYDVKMKEKGDIPEGYSVSREKKERFSLILESASTNQTSMYLCASSRAWGGGGNQPQHFGDGTRLSIL.

This clonotype was observed once. One base away lies a much larger clone, so this may be a sequencing read error. This rearrangement joins TRBV11-2 to TRBJ1-2, with D possibly TRBD1 on 5 matching bases. This CDR3 contains 12 residues. CDR1 SGHAT and CDR2 FQNNGV come from the germline V gene. V was shortened by 5 bases and J by 12 bases, with 16 bases between the two germline ends. The CDR3 spells CASSATGEGHTF. The CDR3 DNA is TGTGCCAGCAGCGCTACGGGGGAAGGCCACACCTTC.